These 16 T cell receptor beta chains were sequenced from one sample in a study of shared clonotypes between healthy human individuals. Sequenced by immunoSEQ multiplex PCR; TCRdb stores in-frame clones only, minus some. This sample yields 2 million to 3 million clones, of which roughly 93% are seen a single time; approximately 0.35% belongs to the top ten. Sequencing input: naive CD4+ T cells from PBMCs. Subset described: CD45RA+ positively selected. The receptors were sampled from a man younger than 35 in good health. Some clones in this sample may be carry-over from other donors' samples.

The chain is built from TRBV9 and TRBJ2-7, with no clear D. Germline-derived CDR1 and CDR2 are SGDLS and YYNGEE. Trimming shortened V by 0 bases and J by 7 bases, and 14 bases separated the two germline ends. The CDR3 loop spans 14 amino acids. The chain's CDR3 is CASSVGSQSREQYF. CDR3 DNA sequence: TGTGCCAGCAGCGTAGGTTCACAGTCGAGGGAGCAGTACTTC.

Turning to this clone: At the DNA level, this CDR3 is encoded by other sequences in the same sample as well. The chain joins TRBV5-1 to TRBJ2-5; D remains ambiguous. Germline V gene lookup returns CDR1 SGHRS and CDR2 YFSETQ. Trimming removed 0 bases from V and 4 bases from J, with 13 bases in between. The CDR3 has 15 residues. CDR3 loop: CASSLASGPGETQYF. In DNA form, the CDR3 reads TGCGCCAGCAGCTTGGCATCGGGTCCCGGAGAGACCCAGTACTTC.

The chain uses TRBV28 and TRBJ2-7; TRBD1 matches 9 bases. V was pared by 2 bases and J by 0 bases, with 2 bases of the junction left unmatched. CDR3 size: 15 residues. Germline CDR1 is MDHEN and CDR2 is SYDVKM. CDR3 amino acids: CASSLGTGYSYEQYF. The DNA for the CDR3 is TGTGCCAGCAGTTTAGGGACAGGGTACTCCTACGAGCAGTACTTC.

This chain links TRBV12-1 with TRBJ1-1. TRBV12-1 is noted as a pseudogene. The CDR3 length is 16 residues. The CDR3: CASSFFEGTMNTEAFF. The CDR3 DNA reads as TGTGCCAGCAGCTTCTTTGAGGGAACCATGAACACTGAAGCTTTCTTT.

The chain couples TRBV7-2 to TRBJ1-1; D is unclear. The CDR3 is 13 amino acids. Looked up from germline, CDR1 is SGHTA and CDR2 is FQGNSA. V was shortened by 5 bases and J by 3 bases, with 10 bases between the two germline ends. For the CDR3, the DNA is TGTGCCAGCAGCACCCGACAACACACTGAAGCTTTCTTT. Translation: CASSTRQHTEAFF.

The chain recombines TRBV18 with TRBJ2-3; 9 bases agree with TRBD1. This CDR3 is built from 15 residues. The V gene end was trimmed by 3 bases and the J gene end by 5 bases; junction bases not matched to a gene: 6. Germline V lookup: CDR1 KGHSH, CDR2 LQKENI. The CDR3 reads CASSPPGQGIDTQYF. Here the CDR3 DNA reads TGTGCCAGCTCACCCCCGGGACAGGGAATAGATACGCAGTATTTT. Together with reference TRBV18 and TRBJ2-3, the CDR3 gives the full variable domain: NAGVMQNPRHLVRRRGQEARLRCSPMKGHSHVYWYRQLPEEGLKFMVYLQKENIIDESGMPKERFSAEFPKEGPSILRIQQVVRGDSAAYFCASSPPGQGIDTQYFGPGTRLTVL.

The J gene is TRBJ2-3, the V gene TRBV4-1, with D possibly being TRBD1 (5 bases). V was shortened by 1 base and J by 7 bases, with 24 bases between the two germline ends. CDR3 size: 18 residues. CDR1 is MGHRA, CDR2 YSYEKL, per germline. CDR3 sequence reads: CASSQVFATGIGRYTQYF. The CDR3 DNA is TGCGCCAGCAGCCAAGTGTTTGCAACAGGAATCGGGCGTTATACGCAGTATTTT.

This clone was picked up a small number of times. This chain links TRBV29-1 with TRBJ1-1; D is undetermined. V gave up 7 bases and J gave up 6 bases, with 15 bases separating them. CDR1 is SQVTM, CDR2 ANQGSEA, per germline. The CDR3 has 12 residues. CDR3 in amino acids: CSEEVVSAEAFF. For the CDR3, the DNA is TGCAGCGAGGAGGTTGTTAGCGCTGAAGCTTTCTTT.

In its sample, this clone was seen once. This rearrangement joins TRBV7-2 to TRBJ1-2; D gene unclear. Germline CDR1 reads SGHTA; CDR2 reads FQGNSA. V was shortened by 5 bases and J by 7 bases, with 17 bases between the two germline ends. The CDR3 consists of 14 residues. The CDR3 loop is CASSLVSGSSGYTF. The CDR3 DNA is TGTGCCAGCAGCCTAGTATCGGGGTCTAGTGGCTACACCTTC.

The CDR3 region has the DNA TGCGCCAGCAGCACGGACAGGGGTCGGGGCGAGACCCAGTACTTC. It translates to CASSTDRGRGETQYF. J is TRBJ2-5 and V is TRBV4-1; the match to TRBD1 covers 9 bases. The V gene end was trimmed by 5 bases and the J gene end by 5 bases; junction bases not matched to a gene: 9. Per the germline V gene, CDR1 is MGHRA and CDR2 is YSYEKL. The CDR3 is 15 amino acids.

The chain links TRBV19 to TRBJ2-7; 11 positions agree with TRBD2. The germline CDR1 and CDR2 sequences are LNHDA and SQIVND (reference sequence). V shed 3 bases and J 7 bases; nucleotides not matched to a gene: 8. This CDR3 comprises 15 residues. DNA for the CDR3: TGTGCCAGTAGTATCGAAACTAGCGGGAGCCGGGAGCAGTACTTC. It codes for CASSIETSGSREQYF. Full variable domain (missing parts from reference TRBV19 and TRBJ2-7): DGGITQSPKYLFRKEGQNVTLSCEQNLNHDAMYWYRQDPGQGLRLIYYSQIVNDFQKGDIAEGYSVSREKKESFPLTVTSAQKNPTAFYLCASSIETSGSREQYFGPGTRLTVT.

This clone was seen just once. The V and J genes are TRBV5-1 and TRBJ1-4, with a weak D call TRBD1 (6 bases). This CDR3 has 14 residues. Germline-derived CDR1 and CDR2 are SGHRS and YFSETQ. With 7 bases removed from V and 3 bases from J, the gap between germline ends came to 13 bases. CDR3 in amino acids: CASAKDSPNEKLFF. CDR3 nucleotide sequence: TGCGCCAGCGCCAAGGACAGTCCTAATGAAAAACTGTTTTTT.

The chain couples TRBV7-9 to TRBJ1-5; the D gene is possibly TRBD1 (6 bases). This CDR3 contains 16 residues. The V end lost 5 bases, the J end lost 3 bases, and 17 bases lay between the germline ends. CDR1 and CDR2 (germline): SEHNR, FQNEAQ (reference sequence). CDR3 sequence (DNA): TGTGCCAGCAGCCGACAAACGGGGGCCCTCAATCAGCCCCAGCATTTT. This encodes CASSRQTGALNQPQHF.

The CDR3 reads CASQGANSPLHF. In DNA, the CDR3 is TGTGCCAGCCAGGGGGCAAATTCACCCCTCCACTTT. The chain uses TRBV28 and TRBJ1-6, with 8 bases identical to TRBD1. After removal of 8 bases from V and 7 bases from J, the junction contained 1 base not matched to a gene. Per germline, CDR1 MDHEN and CDR2 SYDVKM. There are 12 residues in the CDR3. Full variable domain (remainder filled in from reference TRBV28 and TRBJ1-6): DVKVTQSSRYLVKRTGEKVFLECVQDMDHENMFWYRQDPGLGLRLIYFSYDVKMKEKGDIPEGYSVSREKKERFSLILESASTNQTSMYLCASQGANSPLHFGNGTRLTVT.

This clone was counted between two and nine times. The chain combines TRBV2 with TRBJ1-2; 7 bases are a match to TRBD1. This CDR3 contains 14 residues. V lost 3 bases, J lost 6 bases, and 7 bases stayed unmatched. Per germline, CDR1 SNHLY and CDR2 FYNNEI. CDR3 loop: CASSDSPGGNGYTF. The CDR3 DNA reads TGTGCCAGCAGTGACTCCCCAGGGGGAAATGGCTACACCTTC. Full variable domain (outside the CDR3, taken from reference TRBV2 and TRBJ1-2): EPEVTQTPSHQVTQMGQEVILRCVPISNHLYFYWYRQILGQKVEFLVSFYNNEISEKSEIFDDQFSVERPDGSNFTLKIRSTKLEDSAMYFCASSDSPGGNGYTFGSGTRLTVV.

This chain links TRBV21-1 with TRBJ2-7; TRBD1 reflects the table's D call only, with no check against the DNA. TRBV21-1 is labeled a pseudogene. The CDR3 loop spans 17 amino acids. The CDR3 protein is CASSKKGMGQANYEQYF. CDR3 nucleotides: TGTGCCAGCAGCAAAAAGGGGATGGGACAGGCTAATTACGAGCAGTACTTC.